Below are 6 T cell receptor beta chains sequenced from a single sample in a study of cytomegalovirus exposure and HLA in healthy donors (dated by TCRdb to about 2017). The method behind the library was the immunoSEQ multiplex PCR assay. For the multiplex PCR, a mixture combining 60 forward primers for TCR Vbeta segments and 13 reverse primers for TCR Jbeta segments was used. Not all clones reach the TCRdb copy of this immuneACCESS table, which keeps in-frame sequences only. Checked studies attribute under half of the gap to unresolved V genes and leave the rest unexplained. The sample table records 65,000 or so clones; about 72% of these occur just once. The ten largest make up 3% of the sample. Material: PBMCs. All receptors derive from a girl aged 10-17 years in good health and CMV-seropositive.

This clone was observed a few times. This chain connects TRBV5-4 to TRBJ2-7, with D possibly being TRBD2 (5 bases). CDR3 length equals 15 residues. Germline loops: CDR1 SGHNT, CDR2 YYREEE (reference sequence). Trimming removed 4 bases at V and 3 bases at J, with 17 bases between. DNA for the CDR3: TGTGCCAGCAGCCACGGGGAGCCCCAACTCTACGAGCAGTACTTC. The encoded protein is CASSHGEPQLYEQYF.

The chain has TRBV10-1 and TRBJ1-5, with 7 bases fitting TRBD1. This CDR3 spans 14 amino acids. Trimming took 7 bases from V and 7 from J; bases not matched to a gene: 10. Germline CDR1 WNHNN, CDR2 SYGVQD (reference sequence). CDR3 amino acids: CASNYRQGSQPQHF. In nucleotides, the CDR3 is TGCGCCAGCAATTATCGACAGGGATCCCAGCCCCAGCATTTT.

V is TRBV4-1 and J is TRBJ2-7, with 7 bases fitting TRBD1. The CDR3 totals 16 residues. Germline CDR1 and CDR2: MGHRA and YSYEKL. Trimming at V came to 4 bases and at J to 3 bases, leaving 12 bases not matched to a gene. The DNA for the CDR3 is TGCGCCAGCAGCCGTACGGGACAGCCAGGTCTCTACGAGCAGTACTTC. Protein product: CASSRTGQPGLYEQYF.

The rearrangement uses TRBV30 and TRBJ2-3; 11 nucleotides agree with TRBD1. The germline V gene encodes CDR1 GTSNPN and CDR2 SVGIG (reference sequence). The J segment lost 5 bases and the V segment lost 1 base, leaving 5 bases of the junction unmatched. The CDR3 loop spans 15 amino acids. CDR3 loop: CAWSAGTGGKDTQYF. CDR3 nucleotide sequence: TGTGCCTGGAGTGCCGGGACAGGGGGTAAAGATACGCAGTATTTT.

The rearrangement uses TRBV6-5 and TRBJ1-3; D not certain. CDR1 is MNHEY and CDR2 is SVGAGI in the germline V gene. The CDR3 loop spans 15 amino acids. V was clipped by 0 bases and J by 0 bases, with 6 bases between them. Here the CDR3 DNA reads TGTGCCAGCAGTTACTCGAGCAACTCTGGAAACACCATATATTTT. It yields the protein CASSYSSNSGNTIYF.

The V gene is TRBV30, the J gene TRBJ1-1; a weak D match, TRBD1 (5 bases). The length of the CDR3 is 14 residues. Germline CDR1 GTSNPN, CDR2 SVGIG (reference sequence). V was cut by 7 bases and J by 4 bases, with 19 bases left in between. The CDR3 DNA reads as TGTGCCTCTCGATCCGGGGGGGTGCGCACTGAAGCTTTCTTT. Its translation is CASRSGGVRTEAFF. Full variable domain (missing parts from reference TRBV30 and TRBJ1-1): SQTIHQWPATLVQPVGSPLSLECTVEGTSNPNLYWYRQAAGRGLQLLFYSVGIGQISSEVPQNLSASRPQDRQFILSSKKLLLSDSGFYLCASRSGGVRTEAFFGQGTRLTVV.